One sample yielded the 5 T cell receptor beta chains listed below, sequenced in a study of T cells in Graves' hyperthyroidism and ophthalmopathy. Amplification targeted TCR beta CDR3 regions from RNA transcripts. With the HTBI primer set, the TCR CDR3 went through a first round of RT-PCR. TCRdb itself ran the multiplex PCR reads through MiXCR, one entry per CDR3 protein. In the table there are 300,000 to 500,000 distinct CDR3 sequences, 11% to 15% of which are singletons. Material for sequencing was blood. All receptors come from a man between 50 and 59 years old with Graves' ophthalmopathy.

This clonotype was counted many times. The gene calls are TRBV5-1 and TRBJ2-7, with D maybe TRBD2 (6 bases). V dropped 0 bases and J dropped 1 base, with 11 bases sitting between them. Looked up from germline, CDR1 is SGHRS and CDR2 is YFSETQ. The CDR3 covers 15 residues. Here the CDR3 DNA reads TGCGCCAGCAGCTTGGGGGCGGGATTGTCCTACGAGCAGTACTTC. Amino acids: CASSLGAGLSYEQYF. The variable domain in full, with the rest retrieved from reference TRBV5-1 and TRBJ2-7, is KAGVTQTPRYLIKTRGQQVTLSCSPISGHRSVSWYQQTPGQGLQFLFEYFSETQRNKGNFPGRFSGRQFSNSRSEMNVSTLELGDSALYLCASSLGAGLSYEQYFGPGTRLTVT.

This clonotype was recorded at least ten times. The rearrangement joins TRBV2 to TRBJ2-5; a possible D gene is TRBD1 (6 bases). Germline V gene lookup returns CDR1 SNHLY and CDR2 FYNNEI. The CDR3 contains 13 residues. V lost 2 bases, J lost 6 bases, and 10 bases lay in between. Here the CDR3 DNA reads TGTGCCAGCAGTGAAAGCAGGGACAAGACCCAGTACTTC. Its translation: CASSESRDKTQYF.

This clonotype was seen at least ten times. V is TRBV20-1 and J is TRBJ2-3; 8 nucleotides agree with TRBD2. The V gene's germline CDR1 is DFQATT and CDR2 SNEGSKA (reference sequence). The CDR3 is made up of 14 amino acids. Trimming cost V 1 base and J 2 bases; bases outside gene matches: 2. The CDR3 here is CSARVAGITDTQYF. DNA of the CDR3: TGCAGTGCTAGAGTAGCGGGGATCACAGATACGCAGTATTTT.

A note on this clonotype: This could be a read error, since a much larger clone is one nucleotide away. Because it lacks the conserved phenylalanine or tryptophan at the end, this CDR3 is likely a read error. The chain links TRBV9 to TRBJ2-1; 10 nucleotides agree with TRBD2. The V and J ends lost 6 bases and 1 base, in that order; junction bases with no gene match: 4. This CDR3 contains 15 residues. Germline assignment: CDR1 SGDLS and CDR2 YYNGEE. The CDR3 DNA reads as TGTGCCAGCACTGAGCGGGAGGGGTCCTACAATGAGCAGTTCTCC. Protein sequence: CASTEREGSYNEQFS.

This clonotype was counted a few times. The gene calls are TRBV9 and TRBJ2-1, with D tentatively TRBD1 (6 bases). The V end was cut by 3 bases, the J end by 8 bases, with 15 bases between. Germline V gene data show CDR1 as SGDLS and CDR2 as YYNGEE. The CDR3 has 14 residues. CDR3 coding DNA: TGTGCCAGCAGCGACCAGTCCAGGGGTGATGAGCAGTTCTTC. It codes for CASSDQSRGDEQFF.